The source of this T cell receptor beta chain is a study of early T cells in non-severe SARS-CoV-2 infection. Trimming pared 4 bases from V and 2 bases from J, leaving 13 bases between. The germline V gene has CDR1 SGHDT and CDR2 YYEEEE. The CDR3 is 15 amino acids. This clonotype has more than one count but fewer than ten. Via MiXCR, TCRdb re-called the 5' RACE reads, giving one row per CDR3 protein. In the table there are tens of thousands of distinct CDR3 sequences, roughly 12% of which are singletons. The sequenced material came from whole blood. The sequence derives from an adult who was a healthcare worker with PCR-confirmed SARS-CoV-2 infection or an uninfected control (not recorded which). The rearrangement joins TRBV5-6 to TRBJ2-1; possibly TRBD1 for D (6 bases). CDR3 nucleotides: TGTGCCAGCAGCGAGGGGGTAGCGCCCTACAATGAGCAGTTCTTC. It specifies CASSEGVAPYNEQFF.